This entry lists 29 T cell receptor beta chains sequenced from one sample in a study of shared clonotypes between healthy human individuals. Here immunoSEQ multiplex PCR was the method, and the copy in TCRdb shows in-frame clones only, minus some. This table holds 2 million to 2.5 million clones, approximately 94% found once. CD45RO-negative, CCR7-selected cells formed the naive CD8 fraction, which excluded terminally differentiated effector memory CD45RA+ cells. Sequenced material: naive CD8+ T cells from PBMCs. All receptors come from a man younger than 35 in good health. Some clones in this sample may be carry-over from other donors' samples.

The V and J genes are TRBV27 and TRBJ1-3; the D gene is possibly TRBD1 (5 bases). The germline V gene encodes CDR1 MNHEY and CDR2 SMNVEV (reference sequence). The CDR3 loop spans 15 amino acids. V lost 2 bases to trimming and J lost 2 bases, with 10 bases between them. CDR3 sequence (DNA): TGTGCCAGCAGTTTAAGGGGTGCGACTGGAAACACCATATATTTT. Amino acids: CASSLRGATGNTIYF.

CDR3 loop: CASSFRTGWTEAFF. CDR3 DNA sequence: TGCGCCAGCAGCTTCCGCACAGGGTGGACTGAAGCTTTCTTT. The V call is TRBV5-1, the J call TRBJ1-1, with D maybe TRBD1 (6 bases). The CDR3 runs to 14 residues. With 2 bases removed from V and 5 bases from J, the gap between germline ends came to 13 bases. Germline V gene data show CDR1 as SGHRS and CDR2 as YFSETQ. Full variable domain (outside the CDR3, taken from reference TRBV5-1 and TRBJ1-1): KAGVTQTPRYLIKTRGQQVTLSCSPISGHRSVSWYQQTPGQGLQFLFEYFSETQRNKGNFPGRFSGRQFSNSRSEMNVSTLELGDSALYLCASSFRTGWTEAFFGQGTRLTVV.

J is TRBJ2-5 and V is TRBV7-9; perhaps D is TRBD1 or TRBD2 (6 bases each). Germline CDR1 is SEHNR and CDR2 is FQNEAQ (reference sequence). CDR3 length: 15 residues. The V end was cut by 5 bases, the J end by 3 bases, with 16 bases between. The CDR3 sequence: CASSLPPGAKETQYF. The CDR3 DNA follows: TGTGCCAGCAGCCTTCCCCCGGGGGCTAAAGAGACCCAGTACTTC.

The chain joins TRBV7-6 to TRBJ2-1, with D possibly TRBD1 on 6 matching bases. Germline values: CDR1 SGHVS, CDR2 FNYEAQ. The CDR3 totals 17 residues. The V and J ends lost 0 bases and 7 bases respectively, with 19 bases between them. This CDR3 reads CASSLAIRGSSGNEQFF. CDR3 nucleotides: TGTGCCAGCAGCTTAGCTATCAGGGGATCCTCGGGGAATGAGCAGTTCTTC.

The chain joins TRBV5-5 to TRBJ1-5; D is ambiguous. Germline assignment: CDR1 SGHKS and CDR2 YYEKEE (reference sequence). Trimming cost V 0 bases and J 1 base, with 14 bases left between them. CDR3 size: 17 residues. CDR3 sequence reads: CASSLVWLSESNQPQHF. In DNA, the CDR3 is TGTGCCAGCAGCTTGGTTTGGTTATCGGAAAGCAATCAGCCCCAGCATTTT. Looking up the rest from reference TRBV5-5 and TRBJ1-5 gives the full variable domain: DAGVTQSPTHLIKTRGQQVTLRCSPISGHKSVSWYQQVLGQGPQFIFQYYEKEERGRGNFPDRFSARQFPNYSSELNVNALLLGDSALYLCASSLVWLSESNQPQHFGDGTRLSIL.

The J gene is TRBJ2-3, the V gene TRBV27, with no clear D. This CDR3 comprises 15 residues. Germline lookup yields CDR1 MNHEY and CDR2 SMNVEV (reference sequence). Deletions cut 3 bases from V and 3 bases from J, with 13 bases between. In DNA form, the CDR3 reads TGTGCCAGCAGTTTTTCCCCGGGTAGGACAGATACGCAGTATTTT. Translation: CASSFSPGRTDTQYF.

V and J are TRBV27 and TRBJ2-3; 7 nucleotides agree with TRBD2. The V gene's germline CDR1 is MNHEY and CDR2 SMNVEV (reference sequence). The CDR3 contains 14 residues. J lost 2 bases, V lost 4 bases, and 3 bases had no gene match. In DNA, the CDR3 is TGTGCCAGCAGTTGGGCGGGAGCCACAGATACGCAGTATTTT. Its translation is CASSWAGATDTQYF.

V gene TRBV7-6 combines with J gene TRBJ2-1; D unresolved. The germline CDR1 and CDR2 sequences are SGHVS and FNYEAQ. This CDR3 is 12 amino acids long. V lost 2 bases and J 10 bases, leaving 9 bases between the germline ends. The CDR3 region is CASSLIEAEQFF. CDR3 DNA: TGTGCCAGCAGCTTAATTGAGGCGGAGCAGTTCTTC.

V and J are TRBV19 and TRBJ2-6; the D gene is possibly TRBD1 (6 bases). Trimming removed 6 bases at V and 2 bases at J, with 11 bases between. CDR1 and CDR2 (germline): LNHDA, SQIVND (reference sequence). The CDR3 length is 15 residues. CDR3 sequence reads: CASRHRATGANVLTF. CDR3 nucleotide sequence: TGTGCCAGTAGGCACAGGGCGACTGGGGCCAACGTCCTGACTTTC.

Here the CDR3 DNA reads TGTGCCAGCAGCCAAGACCGGACTGGAAACACCATATATTTT. Encoded protein: CASSQDRTGNTIYF. The rearrangement links TRBV14 to TRBJ1-3; unclear D gene. The CDR3 extends over 14 amino acids. Looked up from germline, CDR1 is SGHDN and CDR2 is FVKESK. Trimming left V 0 bases short and J 2 bases short, with 5 bases between.

About this clone itself: This sample includes further DNA sequences coding for the same CDR3. The rearrangement joins TRBV4-2 to TRBJ2-7; D unclear. The CDR3 extends over 13 amino acids. V lost 0 bases and J lost 0, with 3 bases in between. CDR1 is LGHNA and CDR2 is YNFKEQ in the germline V gene. The CDR3 here is CASSQDSSYEQYF. For the CDR3, the DNA is TGTGCCAGCAGCCAAGACAGCTCCTACGAGCAGTACTTC.

Remarks on this clone: Within the sample, other DNA sequences also encode this same CDR3. The CDR3, as DNA: TGTGCCAGCAGCTTTGGGTCCCACAGCAGACGCGGCTACACCTTC. This sequence encodes CASSFGSHSRRGYTF. V usage is TRBV5-6 and J usage is TRBJ1-2; D not resolved. The CDR3 is 15 amino acids. The V and J ends lost 2 bases and 8 bases respectively, with 19 bases between them. Looked up from germline, CDR1 is SGHDT and CDR2 is YYEEEE.

The rearrangement links TRBV9 to TRBJ2-2; D may be TRBD2 (6 bases). CDR1 is SGDLS and CDR2 is YYNGEE in the germline V gene. The CDR3 extends over 16 amino acids. The V end was cut by 3 bases, the J end by 4 bases, with 16 bases between. The CDR3: CASSDTTRVVTGELFF. CDR3 coding DNA: TGTGCCAGCAGCGATACGACTAGGGTGGTCACCGGGGAGCTGTTTTTT.

The rearrangement links TRBV4-3 to TRBJ2-3; 15 nucleotides align to TRBD2. The CDR3 runs 20 residues. CDR1 LGHNA and CDR2 YSLEER come from the germline V gene. With 4 bases clipped from V and 1 base from J, the junction kept 12 bases outside the gene matches. CDR3 DNA: TGCGCCAGCAGCCCTTTTTTTCGGACTAGCGGGGGGGGAGGCACAGATACGCAGTATTTT. Translation: CASSPFFRTSGGGGTDTQYF.

The genes are TRBV6-5 and TRBJ1-2, with D unresolved. This CDR3 has 16 residues. In germline, CDR1 is MNHEY, CDR2 SVGAGI. V lost 0 bases, J lost 3 bases, and 14 bases lay in between. The CDR3 spells CASSYSKTYKDYGYTF. As DNA, the CDR3 is TGTGCCAGCAGTTACTCGAAGACATACAAGGACTATGGCTACACCTTC.

This CDR3 is CASSFEGQSTGELFF. Written as DNA, the CDR3 is TGCGCCAGCAGCTTCGAAGGACAATCCACCGGGGAGCTGTTTTTT. The chain joins TRBV5-1 to TRBJ2-2, with D perhaps matching TRBD1 (5 bases). Germline-derived CDR1 and CDR2 are SGHRS and YFSETQ. Deletions cut 2 bases from V and 4 bases from J, with 12 bases between. CDR3 length equals 15 residues.

The chain joins TRBV29-1 to TRBJ2-2; D call uncertain. The germline V and J ends were trimmed by 4 bases and 5 bases, with 5 bases remaining between them. From germline, CDR1 is SQVTM and CDR2 ANQGSEA. The CDR3 covers 11 residues. The DNA of the CDR3 is TGCAGCGTTGTGTCGACCGGGGAGCTGTTTTTT. Protein product: CSVVSTGELFF.

This sequence joins TRBV7-9 and TRBJ1-2; D is perhaps TRBD1 (6 bases). From germline, CDR1 is SEHNR and CDR2 FQNEAQ (reference sequence). The CDR3 is 14 residues long. V lost 2 bases, J lost 4 bases, and 11 bases lay in between. As DNA, the CDR3 is TGTGCCAGCAGCTTATCAGGCAGGGGCTATGGCTACACCTTC. Protein: CASSLSGRGYGYTF. The full variable domain, in which reference TRBV7-9 and TRBJ1-2 provide the parts outside the CDR3, is DTGVSQNPRHKITKRGQNVTFRCDPISEHNRLYWYRQTLGQGPEFLTYFQNEAQLEKSRLLSDRFSAERPKGSFSTLEIQRTEQGDSAMYLCASSLSGRGYGYTFGSGTRLTVV.

V and J are TRBV29-1 and TRBJ2-3; either TRBD1 or TRBD2 may supply D (5 bases each). Germline CDR1 SQVTM, CDR2 ANQGSEA. The V gene lost 0 bases and the J gene lost 4 bases, with 17 bases spanning the gap. The CDR3 covers 16 residues. The CDR3 is CSVEERGRVEADTQYF. The DNA for the CDR3 is TGCAGCGTTGAAGAGAGGGGAAGGGTTGAGGCAGATACGCAGTATTTT.

This clone turned up a few times. The sample holds other DNA sequences that translate to the same CDR3. This sequence joins TRBV10-1 and TRBJ2-7; no clear D gene. This CDR3 spans 11 amino acids. The ends were cut back, 4 bases at V and 6 bases at J, with 7 bases in the middle. Germline CDR1 is WNHNN and CDR2 is SYGVQD (reference sequence). The CDR3 loop reads CASSVGGEQYF. CDR3 bases: TGCGCCAGCAGTGTAGGTGGCGAGCAGTACTTC.

This rearrangement joins TRBV5-1 to TRBJ1-3, with 7 bases lining up with TRBD1. This CDR3 comprises 17 residues. Germline CDR1 and CDR2: SGHRS and YFSETQ. V dropped 4 bases and J dropped 0; count of bases not matched to a gene: 10. The CDR3 loop is CASSPDRVGTSGNTIYF. The CDR3 nucleotides are TGCGCCAGCAGCCCAGACAGGGTGGGGACCTCTGGAAACACCATATATTTT.

The chain recombines TRBV7-9 with TRBJ2-1, with TRBD1 as a possible D gene (6 bases). The CDR3 extends over 19 amino acids. Trimming left V 4 bases short and J 3 bases short, with 25 bases between. Germline V gene lookup returns CDR1 SEHNR and CDR2 FQNEAQ (reference sequence). The chain's CDR3 is CASSSRTPGTLGSYNEQFF. The CDR3 DNA follows: TGTGCCAGCAGCTCTAGGACTCCGGGGACACTCGGTAGCTACAATGAGCAGTTCTTC.

Comment on this clone: This specimen includes other DNA sequences encoding the same CDR3. V gene TRBV5-1 combines with J gene TRBJ2-1; 7 bases are shared with TRBD2. Germline trimming cut 0 bases from V and 4 bases from J; bases unmatched to any gene: 4. CDR3 length: 15 residues. The germline CDR1 and CDR2 sequences are SGHRS and YFSETQ. CDR3: CASSLDGGSYNEQFF. The CDR3, as DNA: TGCGCCAGCAGCTTGGATGGCGGGAGTTACAATGAGCAGTTCTTC. Drawing the rest from reference TRBV5-1 and TRBJ2-1, the complete variable domain is KAGVTQTPRYLIKTRGQQVTLSCSPISGHRSVSWYQQTPGQGLQFLFEYFSETQRNKGNFPGRFSGRQFSNSRSEMNVSTLELGDSALYLCASSLDGGSYNEQFFGPGTRLTVL.

This chain joins TRBV29-1 and TRBJ2-3; the D call may be TRBD1 or TRBD2 (6 bases each). V lost 5 bases and J lost 6, with 21 bases in between. Germline values: CDR1 SQVTM, CDR2 ANQGSEA. This CDR3 has 15 amino acids. The CDR3 DNA reads TGCAGCGTTCCCCTGTTGGGGGGCGACCCCGATACGCAGTATTTT. As protein: CSVPLLGGDPDTQYF.

The chain links TRBV18 to TRBJ2-3, with 8 positions matching TRBD2. The germline CDR1 and CDR2 sequences are KGHSH and LQKENI. This CDR3 spans 17 amino acids. V lost 4 bases to trimming and J lost 0 bases; unmatched junction nucleotides: 9. The CDR3 region is CASSRVPSSGSTDTQYF. CDR3 coding DNA: TGTGCCAGCTCACGCGTACCCTCTAGCGGGAGCACAGATACGCAGTATTTT.

About this clone itself: The sample has other DNA sequences that encode this CDR3 too. The chain recombines TRBV7-9 with TRBJ2-5; no clear D gene. CDR1 is SEHNR, CDR2 FQNEAQ, per germline (reference sequence). Deletions cut 5 bases from V and 2 bases from J, with 12 bases between. The CDR3 extends over 14 amino acids. In nucleotides, the CDR3 is TGTGCCAGCAGCCCGACTGTAATACAAGAGACCCAGTACTTC. Encoded protein: CASSPTVIQETQYF.

The V and J genes are TRBV9 and TRBJ2-5; D may be TRBD1 (6 bases). The CDR3 runs to 14 residues. Germline loops: CDR1 SGDLS, CDR2 YYNGEE. Trimming removed 3 bases at V and 2 bases at J, with 11 bases between. The CDR3 here is CASSAGTPQETQYF. The DNA for the CDR3 is TGTGCCAGCAGCGCCGGGACACCGCAAGAGACCCAGTACTTC.

Points on this clone: This same CDR3 is encoded by further DNA sequences in the sample. The CDR3 here is CASRETGYYEQYF. The DNA for the CDR3 is TGTGCCAGCAGGGAGACAGGTTACTACGAGCAGTACTTC. This sequence joins TRBV6-1 and TRBJ2-7; D is perhaps TRBD1 (6 bases). Germline V gives CDR1 MNHNS, CDR2 SASEGT. Trimming shortened V by 6 bases and J by 3 bases, and 12 bases separated the two germline ends. This CDR3 comprises 13 residues.

This chain joins TRBV4-1 and TRBJ2-1, with 9 positions matching TRBD2. Germline trimming cut 1 base from V and 3 bases from J; bases unmatched to any gene: 13. Germline V gene data show CDR1 as MGHRA and CDR2 as YSYEKL. This CDR3 region has 19 residues. In DNA, the CDR3 is TGCGCCAGCAGCCAAGGGGGAGCGGGAGGATCCTCCTACTACAATGAGCAGTTCTTC. This sequence encodes CASSQGGAGGSSYYNEQFF.